These 30 T cell receptor beta chains came from one sample sequenced in a study of cytomegalovirus exposure and HLA in healthy donors. Profiled with immunoSEQ multiplex PCR; TCRdb holds only in-frame clones, not every one. The sample holds 150,000 to 250,000 clones, roughly 81% seen once. What was sequenced was PBMCs. The source is a woman aged 25 to 39 in good health and CMV-seronegative.

The chain uses TRBV7-3 and TRBJ1-6; perhaps TRBD1 as D (6 bases). There are 16 residues in the CDR3. CDR1 and CDR2 from the germline V gene are SGHTA and FQGTGA. V lost 2 bases to trimming and J lost 9 bases, with 17 bases between them. The CDR3 sequence is CASSLDPQGGGSPLHF. CDR3 DNA: TGTGCCAGCAGCTTAGATCCACAGGGAGGGGGTTCACCCCTCCACTTT.

The J gene is TRBJ2-7, the V gene TRBV2; 11 bases are a match to TRBD2. V lost 6 bases to trimming and J lost 5 bases; unmatched junction nucleotides: 9. Germline V lookup: CDR1 SNHLY, CDR2 FYNNEI. This CDR3 has 15 residues. CDR3 loop: CASRAGTSGGDEQYF. The CDR3 nucleotides are TGTGCCAGCAGAGCCGGGACTAGCGGAGGCGACGAGCAGTACTTC.

The chain joins TRBV18 to TRBJ2-7, with TRBD1 matching 9 bases. The CDR3 totals 14 residues. The V gene's germline CDR1 is KGHSH and CDR2 LQKENI. V trimming: 3 bases; J trimming: 2 bases; junction bases outside the gene matches: 2. The DNA for the CDR3 is TGTGCCAGCTCACCGGGACAGGGACCCTACGAGCAGTACTTC. Protein: CASSPGQGPYEQYF.

The rearrangement joins TRBV10-1 to TRBJ2-1; TRBD1 matches 9 bases. The CDR3 covers 14 residues. J lost 7 bases, V lost 4 bases, and 5 bases had no gene match. CDR1 is WNHNN and CDR2 is SYGVQD in the germline V gene (reference sequence). The CDR3 loop reads CASSARQGVNEQFF. In DNA form, the CDR3 reads TGCGCCAGCAGTGCTCGACAGGGGGTAAATGAGCAGTTCTTC.

The V call is TRBV11-2, the J call TRBJ2-5; 9 positions agree with TRBD1. The CDR3 spans 15 residues. Trimming took 3 bases from V and 6 from J; bases not matched to a gene: 8. Germline V gene sequence: CDR1 SGHAT, CDR2 FQNNGV. Here the CDR3 reads CASSFPGTGKKTQYF. The CDR3 coding sequence is TGTGCCAGCAGCTTCCCGGGGACAGGGAAAAAGACCCAGTACTTC.

The sample holds a few counts of this clone. The V and J genes are TRBV6-5 and TRBJ2-7, with unresolved D. The CDR3 spans 11 residues. Trimming cost V 5 bases and J 2 bases, with 4 bases left between them. Germline V lookup: CDR1 MNHEY, CDR2 SVGAGI. The CDR3 DNA is TGTGCCAGCAGTAACACCTACGAGCAGTACTTC. Protein sequence: CASSNTYEQYF.

V gene TRBV15 combines with J gene TRBJ1-1; a weak D match, TRBD1 (5 bases). Germline loops: CDR1 LNHNV, CDR2 YYDKDF (reference sequence). CDR3 size: 14 residues. V was trimmed by 4 bases and J by 0 bases, leaving 9 bases between them. The CDR3 DNA reads TGTGCCACCAGCACTACAGGCCTGAACACTGAAGCTTTCTTT. It yields the protein CATSTTGLNTEAFF.

This chain links TRBV10-3 with TRBJ1-1; TRBD1 matches at 7 bases. Germline loops: CDR1 ENHRY, CDR2 SYGVKD. After removal of 4 bases from V and 2 bases from J, the junction contained 4 bases not matched to a gene. There are 14 residues in the CDR3. The CDR3: CAISVGTVNTEAFF. The CDR3 DNA follows: TGTGCCATCAGTGTCGGGACAGTTAACACTGAAGCTTTCTTT.

This chain joins TRBV29-1 and TRBJ2-7, with 8 bases aligning to TRBD2. V lost 1 base, J lost 1 base, and 9 bases stayed unmatched. CDR3 size: 16 residues. Germline-derived CDR1 and CDR2 are SQVTM and ANQGSEA. This CDR3 reads CSVEVSLAGTSYEQYF. CDR3 sequence (DNA): TGCAGCGTTGAAGTTTCCCTAGCGGGTACTTCCTACGAGCAGTACTTC.

J is TRBJ2-7 and V is TRBV7-9; TRBD2 is a possible D gene (7 bases). Per the germline V gene, CDR1 is SEHNR and CDR2 is FQNEAQ (reference sequence). The germline V and J ends were trimmed by 5 bases and 1 base, with 15 bases remaining between them. This CDR3 has 15 residues. The CDR3 sequence: CASSLLAGASYEQYF. Here the CDR3 DNA reads TGTGCCAGCAGCCTCCTGGCGGGGGCATCCTACGAGCAGTACTTC.

This rearrangement joins TRBV7-9 to TRBJ1-2; 11 bases map to TRBD1. CDR1 is SEHNR, CDR2 FQNEAQ, per germline (reference sequence). This CDR3 comprises 16 residues. Unmatched junction bases numbered 3, after V lost 1 base and J lost 2 bases. CDR3 loop: CASSLGTGGANYGYTF. The CDR3 DNA sequence: TGTGCCAGCAGCTTAGGGACAGGGGGCGCGAACTATGGCTACACCTTC.

This clone occurred a few times. This chain uses TRBV29-1 with TRBJ1-2; D gene uncertain. The CDR3 is made up of 11 amino acids. Looked up from germline, CDR1 is SQVTM and CDR2 is ANQGSEA. Deletions cut 1 base from V and 5 bases from J, with 5 bases between. CDR3 sequence reads: CSVEGRYGYTF. Written as DNA, the CDR3 is TGCAGCGTTGAAGGCAGATATGGCTACACCTTC.

This chain uses TRBV6-1 with TRBJ1-2; possible D gene TRBD1, 6 bases. CDR1 is MNHNS and CDR2 is SASEGT in the germline V gene. The CDR3 loop spans 14 amino acids. The V and J ends lost 6 bases and 2 bases respectively, with 13 bases between them. The CDR3 sequence: CASSLEGGNYGYTF. CDR3 DNA: TGTGCCAGCAGCCTCGAGGGGGGGAACTATGGCTACACCTTC.

This sequence joins TRBV5-1 and TRBJ2-2; TRBD2 agrees at 8 bases. Germline trimming cut 4 bases from V and 5 bases from J; bases unmatched to any gene: 7. Per germline, CDR1 SGHRS and CDR2 YFSETQ. There are 15 residues in the CDR3. DNA for the CDR3: TGCGCCAGCAGCCCGGGAGGGACTCAAACCGGGGAGCTGTTTTTT. Encoded protein: CASSPGGTQTGELFF. The full variable domain, in which reference TRBV5-1 and TRBJ2-2 provide the parts outside the CDR3, is KAGVTQTPRYLIKTRGQQVTLSCSPISGHRSVSWYQQTPGQGLQFLFEYFSETQRNKGNFPGRFSGRQFSNSRSEMNVSTLELGDSALYLCASSPGGTQTGELFFGEGSRLTVL.

The rearrangement links TRBV10-1 to TRBJ2-3, with 14 bases identical to TRBD2. Germline CDR1 WNHNN, CDR2 SYGVQD (reference sequence). The CDR3 has 16 amino acids. After removal of 6 bases from V and 2 bases from J, the junction contained 4 bases not matched to a gene. The CDR3 spells CASRAGLAGATDTQYF. The CDR3 coding sequence is TGCGCCAGCAGGGCGGGACTAGCGGGGGCCACAGATACGCAGTATTTT.

This clone was counted a single time. The DNA for the CDR3 is TGTGCCAGCAGCTTAGCAGAAGCGGGGGGCGGAAAGACCCAGTACTTC. Its protein product is CASSLAEAGGGKTQYF. The rearrangement links TRBV7-6 to TRBJ2-5, with TRBD2 matching 9 bases. This CDR3 is built from 16 residues. V trimming: 0 bases; J trimming: 6 bases; junction bases outside the gene matches: 8. Germline assignment: CDR1 SGHVS and CDR2 FNYEAQ.

This chain connects TRBV6-5 to TRBJ1-3; D gene unclear. Per the germline V gene, CDR1 is MNHEY and CDR2 is SVGAGI. V shed 4 bases and J shed 0 bases, with 10 bases lying between them. The CDR3 loop spans 15 amino acids. CDR3 bases: TGTGCCAGCAGTTCAACGGTTTCCTCTGGAAACACCATATATTTT. This gives the protein CASSSTVSSGNTIYF.

This chain links TRBV6-1 with TRBJ2-2, with 11 bases lining up with TRBD2. The CDR3 consists of 15 residues. V shed 7 bases, J shed 7 bases, and the junction held 8 bases outside the gene matches. CDR1 and CDR2 (germline): MNHNS, SASEGT. The CDR3 here is CASISSGRGGGELFF. The CDR3 coding sequence is TGTGCCAGCATTAGTAGCGGGAGGGGTGGCGGGGAGCTGTTTTTT.

This clone has a handful of counts. J is TRBJ2-1 and V is TRBV30; the match to TRBD2 covers 12 bases. Trimming at V came to 0 bases and at J to 4 bases, leaving 4 bases not matched to a gene. The CDR3 spans 16 residues. Germline-derived CDR1 and CDR2 are GTSNPN and SVGIG (reference sequence). The CDR3 spells CAWSVTGLAGYNEQFF. For the CDR3, the DNA is TGTGCCTGGAGTGTCACGGGACTAGCGGGTTACAATGAGCAGTTCTTC.

The V and J genes are TRBV5-6 and TRBJ2-7; D might be TRBD2 (6 bases). This CDR3 contains 15 residues. V gave up 3 bases and J gave up 2 bases, with 15 bases separating them. CDR1 and CDR2 from the germline V gene are SGHDT and YYEEEE. CDR3 in amino acids: CASSSSGVRTYEQYF. The CDR3 coding sequence is TGTGCCAGCAGCTCGTCGGGGGTTCGTACCTACGAGCAGTACTTC.

The chain is built from TRBV6-1 and TRBJ1-1; 7 bases match TRBD1. Losses at the gene ends were 3 bases for V and 1 base for J; bases not matched to a gene: 2. The CDR3 spans 14 residues. Germline CDR1 reads MNHNS; CDR2 reads SASEGT. For the CDR3, the DNA is TGTGCCAGCAGTGACAGGGGGACGAACACTGAAGCTTTCTTT. This translates into CASSDRGTNTEAFF.

The rearrangement joins TRBV7-2 to TRBJ2-1; D ambiguous. CDR3 length: 12 amino acids. CDR1 SGHTA and CDR2 FQGNSA come from the germline V gene. V was pared by 5 bases and J by 9 bases, with 11 bases between. The CDR3 loop reads CASSPDTGEQFF. CDR3 sequence (DNA): TGTGCCAGCAGCCCTGATACGGGTGAGCAGTTCTTC. Full variable domain (outside the CDR3, taken from reference TRBV7-2 and TRBJ2-1): GAGVSQSPSNKVTEKGKDVELRCDPISGHTALYWYRQSLGQGLEFLIYFQGNSAPDKSGLPSDRFSAERTGGSVSTLTIQRTQQEDSAVYLCASSPDTGEQFFGPGTRLTVL.

The J gene is TRBJ1-1, the V gene TRBV11-2; D is unclear. Between the trimmed V and J ends, which lost 1 base and 7 bases, there was a span of 10 bases. Germline V lookup: CDR1 SGHAT, CDR2 FQNNGV. CDR3 length equals 13 residues. CDR3 in amino acids: CASSLGGRGEAFF. Written as DNA, the CDR3 is TGTGCCAGCAGCTTAGGTGGGCGGGGTGAAGCTTTCTTT.

This clone was seen only a few times. The chain recombines TRBV6-5 with TRBJ1-2; tentative D call: TRBD1 (6 bases). The CDR3 spans 14 residues. The germline V and J ends were trimmed by 3 bases and 5 bases, with 13 bases remaining between them. In germline, CDR1 is MNHEY, CDR2 SVGAGI. This chain's CDR3 is CASSYTQGRYGYTF. Here the CDR3 DNA reads TGTGCCAGCAGTTATACTCAGGGGCGGTATGGCTACACCTTC.

CDR3: CASSRRDSGANVLTF. CDR3 sequence (DNA): TGTGCCAGTAGTAGACGGGACTCTGGGGCCAACGTCCTGACTTTC. This chain connects TRBV19 to TRBJ2-6, with D perhaps matching TRBD2 (5 bases). The CDR3 totals 15 residues. Looked up from germline, CDR1 is LNHDA and CDR2 is SQIVND (reference sequence). V gave up 4 bases and J gave up 0 bases, with 7 bases separating them.

The gene calls are TRBV27 and TRBJ2-1, with 7 bases that match TRBD2. The CDR3 is 14 residues long. Germline V gives CDR1 MNHEY, CDR2 SMNVEV (reference sequence). V trimming: 10 bases; J trimming: 7 bases; junction bases outside the gene matches: 13. In nucleotides, the CDR3 is TGTGCCACGTCTACTAGCGACGGTTTAAATGAGCAGTTCTTC. This translates into CATSTSDGLNEQFF.

The chain recombines TRBV27 with TRBJ2-5; TRBD1 matches at 11 bases. The ends lost 3 bases at V and 5 bases at J; junction bases unmatched: 11. Per the germline V gene, CDR1 is MNHEY and CDR2 is SMNVEV (reference sequence). This CDR3 is 17 amino acids long. The CDR3 loop is CASSLAPGTGGRETQYF. For the CDR3, the DNA is TGTGCCAGCAGTTTGGCCCCCGGGACAGGGGGTAGGGAGACCCAGTACTTC.

This clone was counted a few times. The V call is TRBV6-5, the J call TRBJ1-1, with 9 bases aligning to TRBD1. The germline gives CDR1 MNHEY, CDR2 SVGAGI. The CDR3 has 15 residues. The V and J ends lost 6 bases and 4 bases, in that order; junction bases with no gene match: 9. The CDR3 nucleotides read TGTGCCAGCAGCCAGTCGACAGGGGGGGCCACTGAAGCTTTCTTT. It yields the protein CASSQSTGGATEAFF.

The gene calls are TRBV11-2 and TRBJ2-3; 8 bases fit TRBD2. V shed 1 base and J 0 bases; nucleotides not matched to a gene: 3. The CDR3 is made up of 16 amino acids. The germline gives CDR1 SGHAT, CDR2 FQNNGV. CDR3 coding DNA: TGTGCCAGCAGCTTAGCGGGCGGGGGGAGCACAGATACGCAGTATTTT. It yields the protein CASSLAGGGSTDTQYF.

J is TRBJ1-1 and V is TRBV9, with 9 bases fitting TRBD1. The V segment lost 0 bases and the J segment 0 bases; nucleotides outside the gene matches: 6. Per the germline V gene, CDR1 is SGDLS and CDR2 is YYNGEE. The CDR3 is made up of 17 amino acids. The CDR3 nucleotides are TGTGCCAGCAGCGTAGGGGACAGGGTCGAGGTGAACACTGAAGCTTTCTTT. Translating gives CASSVGDRVEVNTEAFF.